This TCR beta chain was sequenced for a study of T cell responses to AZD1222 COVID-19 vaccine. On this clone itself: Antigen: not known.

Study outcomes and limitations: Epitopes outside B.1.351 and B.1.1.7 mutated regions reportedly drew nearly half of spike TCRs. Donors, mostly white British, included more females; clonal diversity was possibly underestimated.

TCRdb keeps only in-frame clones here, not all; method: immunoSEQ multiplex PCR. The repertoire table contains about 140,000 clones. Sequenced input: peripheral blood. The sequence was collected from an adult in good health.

The CDR3 here is CSASGPNRVSNSPLHF. The CDR3, as DNA: TGCAGTGCTAGTGGTCCCAACAGGGTATCTAATTCACCCCTCCACTTT. The chain has TRBV20-1 and TRBJ1-6; TRBD1 might be the D (6 bases). CDR3 length: 16 amino acids. CDR1 and CDR2 (germline): DFQATT, SNEGSKA (reference sequence). Trimming shortened V by 3 bases and J by 6 bases, and 18 bases separated the two germline ends.